Below are 32 T cell receptor beta chains sequenced from a single sample in a study of T cells in Graves' hyperthyroidism and ophthalmopathy. It was RNA transcripts that yielded the amplified TCR beta CDR3 regions. First-round RT-PCR targeting the TCR CDR3 was performed with the HTBI primer set. TCRdb itself ran the multiplex PCR reads through MiXCR, one entry per CDR3 protein. The sample lists approximately 420,000 distinct CDR3 sequences, more than 13% occurring once. The sample consisted of blood. These receptors came from a woman aged 30 to 39 with Graves' hyperthyroidism.

This clonotype was seen ten or more times. The chain couples TRBV6-1 to TRBJ2-7; either TRBD1 or TRBD2 may fit D (6 bases each). CDR1 and CDR2 from the germline V gene are MNHNS and SASEGT. V dropped 7 bases and J dropped 0 bases, with 13 bases sitting between them. The CDR3 has 14 amino acids. For the CDR3, the DNA is TGTGCCAGCAAGAGGGGGGCCAGCTCCTACGAGCAGTACTTC. It specifies CASKRGASSYEQYF.

The rearrangement joins TRBV27 to TRBJ2-7; TRBD2 matches 8 bases. With V trimmed by 3 bases and J by 0 bases, 13 bases remained unmatched. CDR3 length: 18 residues. From germline, CDR1 is MNHEY and CDR2 SMNVEV (reference sequence). The CDR3 loop reads CASSFPLMKRERSYEQYF. In DNA form, the CDR3 reads TGTGCCAGCAGTTTCCCTCTTATGAAGCGGGAGCGCTCCTACGAGCAGTACTTC.

This clonotype was picked up many times. This rearrangement joins TRBV30 to TRBJ1-1; D ambiguous. From germline, CDR1 is GTSNPN and CDR2 SVGIG (reference sequence). V was shortened by 2 bases and J by 8 bases, with 9 bases between the two germline ends. This CDR3 has 11 amino acids. DNA of the CDR3: TGTGCCTGGAGTCCTACCCGCGAAGCTTTCTTT. This gives the protein CAWSPTREAFF.

The rearrangement links TRBV7-9 to TRBJ1-2; D is unclear. The length of the CDR3 is 13 residues. Trimming left V 4 bases short and J 1 base short, with 7 bases between. Per the germline V gene, CDR1 is SEHNR and CDR2 is FQNEAQ (reference sequence). The CDR3 spells CASSSPDNYGYTF. In DNA, the CDR3 is TGTGCCAGCAGCTCCCCGGATAACTATGGCTACACCTTC.

This clonotype occurred many times. The gene calls are TRBV3-1 and TRBJ2-3; no reliable D call. V shed 0 bases and J shed 0 bases, with 7 bases lying between them. The CDR3 has 15 residues. CDR1 and CDR2 (germline): LGHDT, YNNKEL (reference sequence). The CDR3 DNA reads TGTGCCAGCAGCCAAGATATAGGCAGCACAGATACGCAGTATTTT. Its protein product is CASSQDIGSTDTQYF.

This clonotype was recorded many times. V gene TRBV6-1 combines with J gene TRBJ1-1; D not resolved. Germline V gene data show CDR1 as MNHNS and CDR2 as SASEGT. CDR3 length equals 14 residues. V shed 6 bases and J shed 4 bases, with 15 bases lying between them. The CDR3 is CASRIREVSTEAFF. In DNA, the CDR3 is TGTGCCAGCAGGATTCGGGAGGTGAGCACTGAAGCTTTCTTT.

This clonotype was seen a handful of times. The J gene is TRBJ2-2, the V gene TRBV11-2; the match to TRBD2 covers 7 bases. With 2 bases clipped from V and 1 base from J, the junction kept 4 bases outside the gene matches. CDR3 size: 16 residues. Germline assignment: CDR1 SGHAT and CDR2 FQNNGV. CDR3 sequence: CASSLLSSGNTGELFF. In nucleotides, the CDR3 is TGTGCCAGCAGCTTATTGTCTAGCGGGAACACCGGGGAGCTGTTTTTT.

This clonotype was picked up many times. The rearrangement joins TRBV5-1 to TRBJ2-3; TRBD2 aligns across 10 bases. Unmatched junction bases numbered 8, after V lost 1 base and J lost 0 bases. Per germline, CDR1 SGHRS and CDR2 YFSETQ. The CDR3 runs 18 residues. The CDR3: CASSLPQLAGHSTDTQYF. The CDR3 bases are TGCGCCAGCAGCTTGCCCCAACTAGCGGGGCATAGCACAGATACGCAGTATTTT.

This clonotype was seen ten or more times. The gene calls are TRBV30 and TRBJ2-5; 7 positions match TRBD1. J lost 0 bases, V lost 1 base, and 2 bases had no gene match. Germline-derived CDR1 and CDR2 are GTSNPN and SVGIG (reference sequence). The CDR3 has 14 amino acids. CDR3 in DNA: TGTGCCTGGAGTGAGGGACAGTACCAAGAGACCCAGTACTTC. This encodes CAWSEGQYQETQYF.

The chain joins TRBV2 to TRBJ2-2, with 9 bases that match TRBD1. This CDR3 spans 16 amino acids. With V trimmed by 2 bases and J by 7 bases, 8 bases remained unmatched. Looked up from germline, CDR1 is SNHLY and CDR2 is FYNNEI. CDR3 nucleotide sequence: TGTGCCAGCAGTGAATACATCGGACAGGGGAACGGGGAGCTGTTTTTT. Its translation: CASSEYIGQGNGELFF.

This clonotype appeared many times. J is TRBJ2-1 and V is TRBV6-6; TRBD2 aligns across 7 bases. The CDR3 loop spans 14 amino acids. CDR1 MNHNY and CDR2 SVGAGI come from the germline V gene (reference sequence). The J segment lost 9 bases and the V segment lost 0 bases, leaving 5 bases of the junction unmatched. Here the CDR3 reads CASSYSSGWVEQFF. For the CDR3, the DNA is TGTGCCAGCAGTTACTCTAGCGGGTGGGTTGAGCAGTTCTTC.

This clonotype appeared a few times. The V and J genes are TRBV12-3 or TRBV12-4 and TRBJ2-2, with 10 bases aligning to TRBD2. Trimming took 6 bases from V and 6 from J; bases not matched to a gene: 7. CDR3 length equals 15 residues. As DNA, the CDR3 is TGTGCCAGCAGGCTAGCGGGGGTAGGAGCCGGGGAGCTGTTTTTT. Protein product: CASRLAGVGAGELFF.

This clonotype was counted ten times or more. The genes are TRBV6-1 and TRBJ1-1; D is unresolved. CDR3 length: 15 amino acids. V was shortened by 6 bases and J by 2 bases, with 16 bases between the two germline ends. The germline V gene encodes CDR1 MNHNS and CDR2 SASEGT. The CDR3 sequence: CASRITRASNTEAFF. The CDR3 region has the DNA TGTGCCAGCAGAATAACCCGGGCTTCTAACACTGAAGCTTTCTTT.

This clonotype was observed a handful of times. The chain combines TRBV29-1 with TRBJ1-2; 8 bases are a match to TRBD1. J lost 2 bases, V lost 7 bases, and 12 bases had no gene match. CDR1 is SQVTM, CDR2 ANQGSEA, per germline. CDR3 length equals 15 residues. The CDR3 sequence: CSASGAGGGNYGYTF. The CDR3 coding sequence is TGCAGCGCCTCAGGTGCAGGGGGCGGCAACTATGGCTACACCTTC. Full variable domain (missing parts from reference TRBV29-1 and TRBJ1-2): SAVISQKPSRDICQRGTSLTIQCQVDSQVTMMFWYRQQPGQSLTLIATANQGSEATYESGFVIDKFPISRPNLTFSTLTVSNMSPEDSSIYLCSASGAGGGNYGYTFGSGTRLTVV.

A few counts support this clonotype. This chain connects TRBV3-1 to TRBJ1-2; 9 bases line up with TRBD1. The germline gives CDR1 LGHDT, CDR2 YNNKEL (reference sequence). CDR3 length equals 16 residues. V shed 4 bases, J shed 3 bases, and the junction held 9 bases outside the gene matches. The CDR3 reads CASSPQPGQGYYGYTF. In DNA form, the CDR3 reads TGTGCCAGCAGCCCCCAGCCGGGACAGGGATACTATGGCTACACCTTC.

This clonotype was picked up a small number of times. This chain connects TRBV5-1 to TRBJ2-5; 7 bases match TRBD2. Unmatched junction bases numbered 14, after V lost 5 bases and J lost 4 bases. Germline V lookup: CDR1 SGHRS, CDR2 YFSETQ. This CDR3 has 16 residues. The CDR3 loop is CASRTLDGGNIETQYF. The CDR3 bases are TGCGCCAGCAGAACTCTCGACGGGGGGAACATAGAGACCCAGTACTTC.

Concerning this clonotype: Here the CDR3 omits its conserved ending phenylalanine or tryptophan, so a read error is the likely source. The chain combines TRBV18 with TRBJ2-3, with D tentatively TRBD2 (6 bases). The V and J ends lost 3 bases and 0 bases respectively, with 10 bases between them. The CDR3 totals 15 residues. CDR1 KGHSH and CDR2 LQKENI come from the germline V gene. The CDR3 coding sequence is TGTGCCAGCTCACCGAGAGGGACTAGCACAGATACGCAGTATCTT. Residues: CASSPRGTSTDTQYL.

To note about this clonotype: A much larger clone lies a single base off, so this may be a read error. The chain couples TRBV7-2 to TRBJ2-1, with D perhaps assigned TRBD1 or TRBD2 (5 bases each). There are 16 residues in the CDR3. Germline CDR1 is SGHTA and CDR2 is FQGNSA. The CDR3 DNA reads TGTGCCAGCAGCTCAGCCGGGACGGTTACGCCCAATAAGCAGTTCTTC. This sequence encodes CASSSAGTVTPNKQFF.

The chain is built from TRBV19 and TRBJ1-1; 7 positions match TRBD1. Trimming removed 3 bases from V and 5 bases from J; junction bases left unmatched: 6. This CDR3 has 14 amino acids. Germline CDR1 is LNHDA and CDR2 is SQIVND (reference sequence). DNA of the CDR3: TGTGCCAGTAGTATGGGACAGCCGGTGACTGAAGCTTTCTTT. Amino acid sequence: CASSMGQPVTEAFF.

Worth noting for this clonotype: Compared with germline, one end of the junction differs, possibly owing to a read error. The chain employs TRBV12-3 or TRBV12-4 and TRBJ2-3; 9 nucleotides match TRBD2. There are 15 residues in the CDR3. CDR3 residues: CTSSLEREATDTQYF. As DNA, the CDR3 is TGTACCAGCAGTTTGGAGCGGGAGGCAACAGATACGCAGTATTTT.

This clonotype was counted ten times or more. The gene calls are TRBV20-1 and TRBJ2-3; 12 bases are a match to TRBD2. Germline V gene sequence: CDR1 DFQATT, CDR2 SNEGSKA (reference sequence). CDR3 length: 17 residues. V shed 2 bases and J 5 bases; nucleotides not matched to a gene: 11. This CDR3 is CSARTHRLAGDGDTQYF. CDR3 DNA sequence: TGCAGTGCTAGAACCCATCGACTAGCGGGGGATGGAGATACGCAGTATTTT.

In this sample, this clonotype turned up many times. The chain uses TRBV7-9 and TRBJ2-3; 11 bases fit TRBD2. The germline gives CDR1 SEHNR, CDR2 FQNEAQ (reference sequence). This CDR3 has 16 residues. V trimming: 2 bases; J trimming: 4 bases; junction bases outside the gene matches: 5. The CDR3 protein is CASSLLLAGGADTQYF. DNA of the CDR3: TGTGCCAGCAGCTTATTGCTAGCGGGAGGAGCAGATACGCAGTATTTT. The full variable domain, rest sourced from reference TRBV7-9 and TRBJ2-3, is DTGVSQNPRHKITKRGQNVTFRCDPISEHNRLYWYRQTLGQGPEFLTYFQNEAQLEKSRLLSDRFSAERPKGSFSTLEIQRTEQGDSAMYLCASSLLLAGGADTQYFGPGTRLTVL.

The J gene is TRBJ2-5, the V gene TRBV5-1; perhaps TRBD2 as D (6 bases). The length of the CDR3 is 13 residues. V lost 5 bases to trimming and J lost 4 bases, with 12 bases between them. The germline CDR1 and CDR2 sequences are SGHRS and YFSETQ. CDR3 nucleotide sequence: TGCGCCAGCAGTGAACGGGAGCCAGAGACCCAGTACTTC. As protein: CASSEREPETQYF.

In regard to this clonotype: Just one base apart from a much larger clone, this may be a read error. The chain is built from TRBV28 and TRBJ1-2, with no clear D. Germline values: CDR1 MDHEN, CDR2 SYDVKM. V lost 6 bases and J lost 5, with 16 bases in between. The length of the CDR3 is 14 residues. CDR3 loop: CASSLVNGRYGYTF. The CDR3 DNA is TGTGCCAGCAGCCTTGTAAATGGCAGGTATGGCTACACCTTC.

In its sample, this clonotype was seen many times. The rearrangement links TRBV5-4 to TRBJ1-1, with no clear D. Per the germline V gene, CDR1 is SGHNT and CDR2 is YYREEE (reference sequence). The CDR3 runs to 15 residues. Trimming pared 0 bases from V and 6 bases from J, leaving 15 bases between. CDR3 in DNA: TGTGCCAGCAGCTTGGAAAACCCCCTTTGGGCTGAAGCTTTCTTT. This sequence encodes CASSLENPLWAEAFF.

This clonotype showed up many times. This chain links TRBV20-1 with TRBJ2-7, with D unresolved. Germline CDR1 DFQATT, CDR2 SNEGSKA (reference sequence). V dropped 2 bases and J dropped 1 base, with 9 bases sitting between them. This CDR3 spans 13 amino acids. The CDR3, as DNA: TGCAGTGCTAGAAGTGGCTATTCCTACGAGCAGTACTTC. Its protein is CSARSGYSYEQYF.

This clonotype was found a few times. The chain recombines TRBV10-3 with TRBJ2-7, with 14 nucleotides matching TRBD2. Germline trimming cut 6 bases from V and 4 bases from J; bases unmatched to any gene: 17. Germline V CDR1 and CDR2: ENHRY, SYGVKD. CDR3 length: 19 amino acids. DNA of the CDR3: TGTGCCATCAGGAAAACCGGGACTAGCGGGAGTGTGGCCTATTACGAGCAGTACTTC. It specifies CAIRKTGTSGSVAYYEQYF.

This clonotype was picked up a small number of times. The chain combines TRBV27 with TRBJ2-7, with D maybe TRBD1 (6 bases). This CDR3 is 16 amino acids long. The germline CDR1 and CDR2 sequences are MNHEY and SMNVEV (reference sequence). With 5 bases removed from V and 0 bases from J, the gap between germline ends came to 17 bases. The chain's CDR3 is CASSTNLDRYSYEQYF. The DNA of the CDR3 is TGTGCCAGCAGTACCAACCTCGACAGGTACTCCTACGAGCAGTACTTC.

About this clonotype itself: A much larger clone lies a single base off, so this may be a read error. The V call is TRBV7-2, the J call TRBJ2-3; the match to TRBD2 covers 14 bases. Looked up from germline, CDR1 is SGHTA and CDR2 is FQGNSA. Trimming removed 5 bases from V and 8 bases from J; junction bases left unmatched: 6. The CDR3 runs 15 residues. Here the CDR3 reads CASSKTSGRVGTQYF. Here the CDR3 DNA reads TGTGCCAGCAGCAAGACTAGCGGGAGGGTAGGTACGCAGTATTTT.

Worth noting for this clonotype: An end of the junction differs from the germline gene, which may be a read error. The rearrangement uses TRBV6-1 and TRBJ1-5; D unclear. CDR3 length: 13 amino acids. CDR1 is MNHNS and CDR2 is SASEGT in the germline V gene. In DNA form, the CDR3 reads TGTGCCAGCAGTGAACAGCTCAATCAGCCCCGGCATTTT. Encoded protein: CASSEQLNQPRHF.

The chain carries TRBV28 and TRBJ2-3; TRBD2 matches 15 bases. The junction had 18 bases not matched to a gene; V was cut back by 7 bases and J by 1 base. Germline CDR1 is MDHEN and CDR2 is SYDVKM. The length of the CDR3 is 21 residues. This CDR3 is CASTLSEGTSGRTGGTDTQYF. The CDR3 coding sequence is TGTGCCAGCACCCTAAGTGAGGGGACTAGCGGGAGGACCGGTGGCACAGATACGCAGTATTTT.

V and J are TRBV20-1 and TRBJ1-5; 8 nucleotides match TRBD1. Looked up from germline, CDR1 is DFQATT and CDR2 is SNEGSKA (reference sequence). J gave up 1 base and V 6 bases, and 8 bases lay outside the gene matches. CDR3 length: 15 amino acids. CDR3 region: CSAEPGGMSNQPQHF. In DNA form, the CDR3 reads TGCAGTGCCGAACCAGGGGGCATGAGCAATCAGCCCCAGCATTTT.